This entry lists 31 T cell receptor beta chains sequenced from one sample in a study of chemoradiotherapy in HPV16-positive cancers. Assay: immunoSEQ multiplex PCR; the TCRdb copy retains only in-frame clones and omits some. The sample yields 420 or so clones, 80% to 90% seen once. Specimen: tumor tissue, collected from a patient who underwent chemoradiotherapy. The origin of the receptors is a human donor with HPV-associated anogenital cancer.

The V and J genes are TRBV5-4 and TRBJ2-6, with no clear D. The CDR3 sequence is 18 residues long. Germline CDR1 is SGHNT and CDR2 is YYREEE (reference sequence). Deletions cut 2 bases from V and 4 bases from J, with 19 bases between. Written as DNA, the CDR3 is TGTGCCAGCAGCTTTTCTTTGGATAGCCGGTCGGGGGCCAACGTCCTGACTTTC. Translation: CASSFSLDSRSGANVLTF.

This rearrangement joins TRBV4-2 to TRBJ1-2; D unresolved. The CDR3 runs 14 residues. CDR1 LGHNA and CDR2 YNFKEQ come from the germline V gene. The germline V and J ends were trimmed by 0 bases and 2 bases, with 7 bases remaining between them. The CDR3 loop is CASSQETQNYGYTF. The CDR3 DNA follows: TGTGCCAGCAGCCAAGAGACACAAAACTATGGCTACACCTTC.

This rearrangement joins TRBV4-2 to TRBJ2-3; 8 bases are a match to TRBD2. V lost 1 base and J lost 5; bases outside the gene matches: 8. The germline CDR1 and CDR2 sequences are LGHNA and YNFKEQ. This CDR3 is built from 16 residues. CDR3 DNA sequence: TGTGCCAGCAGCCAAGGGTCGGGGGGGCCTGGAGATACGCAGTATTTT. Translation: CASSQGSGGPGDTQYF.

This clone came up a few times. J is TRBJ2-1 and V is TRBV11-2, with 14 bases matching TRBD2. The germline CDR1 and CDR2 sequences are SGHAT and FQNNGV. The CDR3 covers 17 residues. V lost 4 bases to trimming and J lost 8 bases; unmatched junction nucleotides: 10. As DNA, the CDR3 is TGTGCCAGCAGCTCCCCGACTAGCGGGGGGGCCTGGGATGAGCAGTTCTTC. Its translation is CASSSPTSGGAWDEQFF.

This chain connects TRBV4-3 to TRBJ2-1; no clear D gene. CDR1 and CDR2 (germline): LGHNA, YSLEER. The CDR3 spans 13 residues. V was trimmed by 2 bases and J by 8 bases, leaving 10 bases between them. Written as DNA, the CDR3 is TGCGCCAGCAGCCAACCGGGTGCCGATGAGCAGTTCTTC. It translates to CASSQPGADEQFF.

This chain links TRBV19 with TRBJ2-1; TRBD1 agrees at 10 bases. The V and J ends lost 6 bases and 5 bases, in that order; junction bases with no gene match: 4. The CDR3 sequence is 14 residues long. Germline CDR1 is LNHDA and CDR2 is SQIVND (reference sequence). Here the CDR3 reads CASSGTGANNEQFF. In DNA, the CDR3 is TGTGCCAGTAGCGGGACAGGGGCCAACAATGAGCAGTTCTTC.

The CDR3 nucleotides read TGCGCCAGCAGCTATGGGGAGGGGGCGAATGAGCAGTTCTTC. This encodes CASSYGEGANEQFF. The rearrangement joins TRBV5-1 to TRBJ2-1; D is perhaps TRBD1 or TRBD2 (7 bases each). The CDR3 is 14 residues long. Germline V gene lookup returns CDR1 SGHRS and CDR2 YFSETQ. V was pared by 3 bases and J by 7 bases, with 14 bases between.

V and J are TRBV7-6 and TRBJ2-1; D is uncertain. Germline V lookup: CDR1 SGHVS, CDR2 FNYEAQ. The CDR3 consists of 15 residues. The V and J ends lost 1 base and 8 bases respectively, with 15 bases between them. The CDR3: CASSLVGTGSYEQFF. The CDR3 nucleotides are TGTGCCAGCAGCTTAGTAGGTACGGGCAGTTATGAGCAGTTCTTC.

The chain couples TRBV11-3 to TRBJ2-2; tentatively, D is TRBD2 (5 bases). The CDR3 totals 13 residues. V dropped 5 bases and J dropped 6 bases, with 10 bases sitting between them. Germline values: CDR1 SGHNT, CDR2 YENEEA. The CDR3 nucleotides read TGTGCCAGCAGCGAGAGGGATCCCGGGGAGCTGTTTTTT. Translating gives CASSERDPGELFF. Variable domain in full (rest from reference TRBV11-3 and TRBJ2-2): EAGVVQSPRYKIIEKKQPVAFWCNPISGHNTLYWYLQNLGQGPELLIRYENEEAVDDSQLPKDRFSAERLKGVDSTLKIQPAELGDSAVYLCASSERDPGELFFGEGSRLTVL.

This clone was found once. The genes are TRBV9 and TRBJ2-5; 9 positions agree with TRBD2. This CDR3 has 16 amino acids. Trimming removed 0 bases from V and 6 bases from J; junction bases left unmatched: 9. CDR1 SGDLS and CDR2 YYNGEE come from the germline V gene. CDR3 sequence (DNA): TGTGCCAGCAGCGTAGGAGAAGCGGGGGGCCGCCAGACCCAGTACTTC. Translating gives CASSVGEAGGRQTQYF.

The V gene is TRBV5-4, the J gene TRBJ2-5; tentative D call: TRBD2 (6 bases). The germline CDR1 and CDR2 sequences are SGHNT and YYREEE (reference sequence). The CDR3 runs 14 residues. V was cut by 4 bases and J by 1 base, with 11 bases left in between. The CDR3 DNA reads as TGTGCCAGCAGCCTGGGACTTGCCCAAGAGACCCAGTACTTC. Translating it yields CASSLGLAQETQYF. Supplemented by reference TRBV5-4 and TRBJ2-5, the full variable domain reads ETGVTQSPTHLIKTRGQQVTLRCSSQSGHNTVSWYQQALGQGPQFIFQYYREEENGRGNFPPRFSGLQFPNYSSELNVNALELDDSALYLCASSLGLAQETQYFGPGTRLLVL.

This chain joins TRBV27 and TRBJ2-2; 11 nucleotides agree with TRBD2. Looked up from germline, CDR1 is MNHEY and CDR2 is SMNVEV (reference sequence). The CDR3 is 16 amino acids. The junction had 5 bases not matched to a gene; V was cut back by 2 bases and J by 6 bases. The CDR3 region has the DNA TGTGCCAGCAGTTTACTAGCGGGGGGTTACCCCGGGGAGCTGTTTTTT. It encodes CASSLLAGGYPGELFF.

This CDR3 reads CASSPPGLANNEQFF. CDR3 in DNA: TGTGCCAGCAGCCCCCCGGGACTCGCCAACAATGAGCAGTTCTTC. The chain has TRBV9 and TRBJ2-1; tentative D call: TRBD2 (6 bases). This CDR3 is built from 15 residues. V was shortened by 4 bases and J by 5 bases, with 16 bases between the two germline ends. CDR1 SGDLS and CDR2 YYNGEE come from the germline V gene. The whole variable domain, remainder taken from reference TRBV9 and TRBJ2-1, is DSGVTQTPKHLITATGQRVTLRCSPRSGDLSVYWYQQSLDQGLQFLIQYYNGEERAKGNILERFSAQQFPDLHSELNLSSLELGDSALYFCASSPPGLANNEQFFGPGTRLTVL.

The rearrangement links TRBV27 to TRBJ2-5, with 10 bases fitting TRBD1. Looked up from germline, CDR1 is MNHEY and CDR2 is SMNVEV (reference sequence). The CDR3 totals 15 residues. Trimming removed 5 bases from V and 6 bases from J; junction bases left unmatched: 9. CDR3 DNA sequence: TGTGCCAGCAGTGGCCAGACAGGGGGCATGAAGACCCAGTACTTC. Translating gives CASSGQTGGMKTQYF.

The chain has TRBV2 and TRBJ1-4; D might be TRBD1 (5 bases). The CDR3 spans 15 residues. Germline V gene lookup returns CDR1 SNHLY and CDR2 FYNNEI. V dropped 9 bases and J dropped 6 bases, with 20 bases sitting between them. The DNA of the CDR3 is TGTGCCAGTAGGGGAAACTTCAGAACCTATGAAAAACTGTTTTTT. Encoded protein: CASRGNFRTYEKLFF.

V gene TRBV27 combines with J gene TRBJ1-2; 8 nucleotides align to TRBD1. Trimming removed 0 bases from V and 6 bases from J; junction bases left unmatched: 9. Germline loops: CDR1 MNHEY, CDR2 SMNVEV (reference sequence). The CDR3 runs to 16 residues. The CDR3 DNA reads TGTGCCAGCAGTTTATCGGACAGGGTATTAGCCGATGGCTACACCTTC. Translating gives CASSLSDRVLADGYTF.

This chain connects TRBV5-5 to TRBJ2-2, with D hard to call. Germline assignment: CDR1 SGHKS and CDR2 YYEKEE (reference sequence). Trimming took 1 base from V and 7 from J, leaving 11 bases between them. This CDR3 region has 14 residues. The CDR3 nucleotides read TGTGCCAGCAGCTTGTTCGGCAGCAGCGGGGAGCTGTTTTTT. Translation: CASSLFGSSGELFF.

The chain links TRBV9 to TRBJ2-5, with D perhaps TRBD2 (6 bases). Germline V gives CDR1 SGDLS, CDR2 YYNGEE. The CDR3 contains 18 residues. Trimming shortened V by 3 bases and J by 0 bases, and 21 bases separated the two germline ends. The CDR3 sequence: CASSEGSGVVYHQETQYF. CDR3 sequence (DNA): TGTGCCAGCAGCGAGGGTAGCGGTGTGGTTTATCACCAAGAGACCCAGTACTTC.

The rearrangement uses TRBV6-1 and TRBJ1-1; TRBD1 is a possible D gene (5 bases). Germline V CDR1 and CDR2: MNHNS, SASEGT. CDR3 size: 14 residues. V was shortened by 4 bases and J by 1 base, with 10 bases between the two germline ends. CDR3 protein: CASSGGASNTEAFF. CDR3 nucleotides: TGTGCCAGCAGTGGCGGGGCCTCGAACACTGAAGCTTTCTTT.

The V call is TRBV19, the J call TRBJ1-2, with a weak D call TRBD1 (6 bases). This CDR3 has 15 residues. CDR1 is LNHDA and CDR2 is SQIVND in the germline V gene (reference sequence). The V and J ends lost 6 bases and 0 bases respectively, with 14 bases between them. The CDR3 DNA is TGTGCCAGTAGCCGATCGACAGGATCTAACTATGGCTACACCTTC. Its protein product is CASSRSTGSNYGYTF.

This chain joins TRBV23-1 and TRBJ2-3, with D perhaps assigned TRBD1 or TRBD2 (5 bases each). TRBV23-1 is reported as an ORF; its role is uncertain. This CDR3 region has 15 residues. V was shortened by 3 bases and J by 3 bases, with 13 bases between the two germline ends. The CDR3 spells CASSQCQGETDTQYF. CDR3 DNA: TGCGCCAGCAGTCAGTGCCAGGGAGAGACAGATACGCAGTATTTT.

Details on this clone: A read error may account for a junction end that differs from germline. The genes are TRBV14 and TRBJ2-1; the D is unclear. In germline, CDR1 is SGHDN, CDR2 FVKESK. The length of the CDR3 is 12 residues. CDR3 region: CASSQERVVRIF. The CDR3 bases are TGTGCCAGCAGCCAAGAAAGGGTGGTGAGGATCTTC.

The chain joins TRBV7-9 to TRBJ2-3, with TRBD2 as a possible D gene (6 bases). The V gene's germline CDR1 is SEHNR and CDR2 FQNEAQ (reference sequence). V lost 1 base to trimming and J lost 7 bases, with 15 bases between them. The CDR3 runs to 15 residues. The CDR3 loop is CASSLGTNLGHTQYF. In nucleotides, the CDR3 is TGTGCCAGCAGCTTAGGGACTAACCTGGGTCATACGCAGTATTTT.

V and J are TRBV6-5 and TRBJ2-3, with 7 bases fitting TRBD1. CDR1 MNHEY and CDR2 SVGAGI come from the germline V gene. This CDR3 has 14 residues. V gave up 6 bases and J gave up 1 base; unmatched junction bases: 4. The CDR3 here is CASRLGQGTDTQYF. The CDR3 bases are TGTGCCAGCAGACTTGGACAGGGCACAGATACGCAGTATTTT.

The CDR3 DNA follows: TGCGCCAGCACACCGGGACTAGCGGGGGGGAGCTACAATGAGCAGTTCTTC. Translating gives CASTPGLAGGSYNEQFF. V is TRBV5-1 and J is TRBJ2-1; 16 bases are shared with TRBD2. V shed 6 bases and J 3 bases; nucleotides not matched to a gene: 6. The CDR3 spans 17 residues. Germline V lookup: CDR1 SGHRS, CDR2 YFSETQ.

This chain uses TRBV29-1 with TRBJ2-3; tentatively, D is TRBD1 (5 bases). The CDR3 sequence is 14 residues long. The germline CDR1 and CDR2 sequences are SQVTM and ANQGSEA. Trimming took 7 bases from V and 5 from J, leaving 19 bases between them. CDR3 nucleotide sequence: TGCAGCGGGGGCCAGGTCCGGCCACAAGATACGCAGTATTTT. Its translation is CSGGQVRPQDTQYF.

This clone was detected only a few times. This chain uses TRBV7-3 with TRBJ2-1; TRBD2 matches 10 bases. CDR1 is SGHTA, CDR2 FQGTGA, per germline. The CDR3 covers 15 residues. The junction had 3 bases not matched to a gene; V was cut back by 4 bases and J by 3 bases. The CDR3 protein is CASSSQRGGYNEQFF. For the CDR3, the DNA is TGTGCCAGCAGCTCACAGCGGGGGGGCTACAATGAGCAGTTCTTC.

The chain has TRBV7-2 and TRBJ2-1; no clear D gene. This CDR3 is built from 14 residues. Germline values: CDR1 SGHTA, CDR2 FQGNSA. V shed 1 base and J shed 8 bases, with 12 bases lying between them. The CDR3 region is CASSLGGSSDEQFF. The CDR3 DNA sequence: TGTGCCAGCAGCTTAGGGGGTAGCAGCGATGAGCAGTTCTTC.

The chain joins TRBV5-6 to TRBJ1-6; D gene unclear. The CDR3 runs to 14 residues. The germline CDR1 and CDR2 sequences are SGHDT and YYEEEE. The V gene lost 0 bases and the J gene lost 7 bases, with 8 bases spanning the gap. The CDR3, as DNA: TGTGCCAGCAGCTTGGGGCAGTTAAATTCACCCCTCCACTTT. Amino acid sequence: CASSLGQLNSPLHF.

This clone has just a few counts. The chain recombines TRBV2 with TRBJ2-1; TRBD1 agrees at 10 bases. Germline-derived CDR1 and CDR2 are SNHLY and FYNNEI. The CDR3 spans 17 residues. J lost 3 bases, V lost 6 bases, and 11 bases had no gene match. CDR3 protein: CASREWDRGQGYNEQFF. As DNA, the CDR3 is TGTGCCAGCAGGGAATGGGACAGGGGTCAGGGCTACAATGAGCAGTTCTTC. Looking up the rest from reference TRBV2 and TRBJ2-1 gives the full variable domain: EPEVTQTPSHQVTQMGQEVILRCVPISNHLYFYWYRQILGQKVEFLVSFYNNEISEKSEIFDDQFSVERPDGSNFTLKIRSTKLEDSAMYFCASREWDRGQGYNEQFFGPGTRLTVL.

V is TRBV12-5 and J is TRBJ1-5; D is unclear. Trimming cost V 7 bases and J 0 bases, with 13 bases left between them. The CDR3 consists of 15 residues. Germline values: CDR1 LGHNT, CDR2 FRNRAP. The CDR3 DNA sequence: TGTGCTAGTGACCCGACCTTTTATAGCAATCAGCCCCAGCATTTT. This encodes CASDPTFYSNQPQHF.